What follows are 20 T cell receptor beta chains derived from one specimen sequenced in a study of blood T cell repertoires in COVID-19. Some clones are missing from TCRdb's copy, which holds only in-frame ones; the method was immunoSEQ multiplex PCR. The data show roughly 230,000 clones, around 85% seen once. The material sequenced was peripheral blood. The origin of the receptors is a woman aged 55-69 years with active or convalescent COVID-19.

A few counts support this clone. This sequence joins TRBV7-2 and TRBJ1-1; D may be TRBD1 (5 bases). The V gene's germline CDR1 is SGHTA and CDR2 FQGNSA. This CDR3 is 15 amino acids long. Trimming pared 5 bases from V and 11 bases from J, leaving 24 bases between. The CDR3 DNA follows: TGTGCCAGCAGCGCGGAGGGCCGGGCCCCGAGGGACGCTTTCTTT. Amino acids: CASSAEGRAPRDAFF.

The chain uses TRBV5-1 and TRBJ2-1, with 12 bases lining up with TRBD2. This CDR3 comprises 14 residues. The V segment lost 4 bases and the J segment 9 bases; nucleotides outside the gene matches: 5. The germline V gene has CDR1 SGHRS and CDR2 YFSETQ. The CDR3 sequence is CASSPTSGSTEQFF. The CDR3 DNA is TGCGCCAGCAGCCCGACTAGCGGGAGTACTGAGCAGTTCTTC.

This clone was seen just once. This chain uses TRBV28 with TRBJ2-7; 9 bases align to TRBD2. This CDR3 contains 14 residues. The trim removed 6 bases at V and 4 bases at J, leaving 7 bases unmatched. The germline V gene encodes CDR1 MDHEN and CDR2 SYDVKM. CDR3 sequence: CASRSSGSAYEQYF. CDR3 nucleotide sequence: TGTGCCAGCAGGAGTAGCGGGAGTGCTTACGAGCAGTACTTC. Supplemented by reference TRBV28 and TRBJ2-7, the full variable domain reads DVKVTQSSRYLVKRTGEKVFLECVQDMDHENMFWYRQDPGLGLRLIYFSYDVKMKEKGDIPEGYSVSREKKERFSLILESASTNQTSMYLCASRSSGSAYEQYFGPGTRLTVT.

This chain joins TRBV7-9 and TRBJ2-7; D is unresolved. V was trimmed by 1 base and J by 7 bases, leaving 11 bases between them. Per germline, CDR1 SEHNR and CDR2 FQNEAQ (reference sequence). The CDR3 has 13 residues. The CDR3 DNA sequence: TGTGCCAGCAGCTTAGGCCCAGGATTAGAGCAGTACTTC. Translation gives CASSLGPGLEQYF.

The gene calls are TRBV19 and TRBJ2-1, with D possibly matching TRBD1 (6 bases). The CDR3 length is 16 residues. From germline, CDR1 is LNHDA and CDR2 SQIVND (reference sequence). Between the trimmed V and J ends, which lost 3 bases and 0 bases, there was a span of 12 bases. This CDR3 reads CASSILTGHSYNEQFF. CDR3 coding DNA: TGTGCCAGTAGTATCCTGACAGGACACTCCTACAATGAGCAGTTCTTC.

This chain links TRBV29-1 with TRBJ2-3, with unresolved D. Germline V CDR1 and CDR2: SQVTM, ANQGSEA. CDR3 length equals 13 residues. Trimming removed 3 bases at V and 3 bases at J, with 10 bases between. For the CDR3, the DNA is TGCAGCGTTGATCGAGGTTTTACAGATACGCAGTATTTT. Encoded protein: CSVDRGFTDTQYF.

This chain links TRBV28 with TRBJ2-7; the match to TRBD1 covers 11 bases. With 7 bases clipped from V and 0 bases from J, the junction kept 20 bases outside the gene matches. Per the germline V gene, CDR1 is MDHEN and CDR2 is SYDVKM. The CDR3 contains 20 residues. DNA of the CDR3: TGTGCCAGCAAGGGACAGGGGGTTAGTAGCGGGGGCCCCAGCTCCTACGAGCAGTACGTC. Protein: CASKGQGVSSGGPSSYEQYV.

This sequence joins TRBV5-1 and TRBJ2-5, with TRBD2 matching over 8 bases. CDR3 size: 15 residues. The J segment lost 4 bases and the V segment lost 5 bases, leaving 10 bases of the junction unmatched. CDR1 and CDR2 (germline): SGHRS, YFSETQ. The CDR3 nucleotides are TGCGCCAGCAGTCATGGGGGGACTAGTGGAGAGACCCAGTACTTC. Translated: CASSHGGTSGETQYF. Looking up the rest from reference TRBV5-1 and TRBJ2-5 gives the full variable domain: KAGVTQTPRYLIKTRGQQVTLSCSPISGHRSVSWYQQTPGQGLQFLFEYFSETQRNKGNFPGRFSGRQFSNSRSEMNVSTLELGDSALYLCASSHGGTSGETQYFGPGTRLLVL.

V gene TRBV3-1 (or the pseudogene TRBV3-2) combines with J gene TRBJ1-6; D ambiguous. This CDR3 contains 14 residues. The V end was cut by 4 bases, the J end by 5 bases, with 9 bases between. Germline V lookup: CDR1 LGHDT, CDR2 YNNKEL (reference sequence). The CDR3 spells CASSLNGDNSPLHF. The CDR3 DNA reads as TGTGCCAGCAGCCTCAACGGGGATAATTCACCCCTCCACTTT.

The chain couples TRBV5-4 to TRBJ2-2, with 11 bases matching TRBD2. The germline gives CDR1 SGHNT, CDR2 YYREEE (reference sequence). The CDR3 is 15 amino acids. Germline trimming cut 3 bases from V and 4 bases from J; bases unmatched to any gene: 2. The CDR3 sequence is CASSSLAGGTGELFF. In DNA form, the CDR3 reads TGTGCCAGCAGCTCTCTAGCGGGGGGCACCGGGGAGCTGTTTTTT.

This chain links TRBV21-1 with TRBJ2-1; TRBD2, the D gene given by the table, was not confirmed from the DNA. TRBV21-1 is a pseudogene segment. This CDR3 spans 17 amino acids. The CDR3 protein is CASTILTGRGKDNEQFF. CDR3 in DNA: TGTGCCAGCACCATACTTACCGGGAGGGGAAAAGACAATGAGCAGTTCTTC.

The CDR3 DNA reads TGTGCCATCAGTGAGTCAAGCATTGGCAATCAGCCCCAGCATTTT. Amino acids: CAISESSIGNQPQHF. This chain links TRBV10-3 with TRBJ1-5; D is ambiguous. Trimming cost V 0 bases and J 2 bases, with 8 bases left between them. Germline CDR1 reads ENHRY; CDR2 reads SYGVKD. The CDR3 is 15 amino acids.

The rearrangement joins TRBV2 to TRBJ2-7; unclear D gene. Germline CDR1 is SNHLY and CDR2 is FYNNEI. The CDR3 runs 11 residues. V shed 5 bases and J shed 3 bases, with 5 bases lying between them. CDR3 loop: CASSLLYEQYV. In DNA form, the CDR3 reads TGTGCCAGCAGTTTACTCTACGAGCAGTACGTC.

This clone was detected only once. The genes are TRBV19 and TRBJ2-7; D is unclear. CDR1 and CDR2 (germline): LNHDA, SQIVND (reference sequence). The CDR3 spans 13 residues. V was shortened by 5 bases and J by 2 bases, with 10 bases between the two germline ends. The DNA for the CDR3 is TGTGCCAGTAGTCCAGGATCGCCCTACGAGCAGTACGTC. This encodes CASSPGSPYEQYV.

V gene TRBV6-5 combines with J gene TRBJ2-1; TRBD2 matches at 10 bases. The germline V gene encodes CDR1 MNHEY and CDR2 SVGAGI. This CDR3 is 15 amino acids long. The J segment lost 4 bases and the V segment lost 5 bases, leaving 5 bases of the junction unmatched. This chain's CDR3 is CASSSSGGQYNEQFF. The CDR3 DNA reads as TGTGCCAGCAGTAGTAGCGGGGGGCAATACAATGAGCAGTTCTTC.

This clone was observed once. The gene calls are TRBV11-2 and TRBJ2-2; TRBD2 might be the D (6 bases). Germline loops: CDR1 SGHAT, CDR2 FQNNGV. The CDR3 has 17 residues. The V and J ends lost 2 bases and 7 bases respectively, with 20 bases between them. CDR3 sequence reads: CASSLRSRLALGGELFF. The CDR3 DNA reads TGTGCCAGCAGCTTACGGTCCAGGCTAGCGCTGGGCGGGGAGCTGTTTTTT.

The chain has TRBV7-9 and TRBJ1-1, with 12 bases identical to TRBD1. V trimming: 4 bases; J trimming: 11 bases; junction bases outside the gene matches: 11. Germline V gene data show CDR1 as SEHNR and CDR2 as FQNEAQ (reference sequence). The CDR3 sequence is 15 residues long. Here the CDR3 DNA reads TGTGCCAGCAGCTCCACCGGGGACAGGGGGCGCGGGGCTTTCTTT. Encoded protein: CASSSTGDRGRGAFF. Looking up the rest from reference TRBV7-9 and TRBJ1-1 gives the full variable domain: DTGVSQNPRHKITKRGQNVTFRCDPISEHNRLYWYRQTLGQGPEFLTYFQNEAQLEKSRLLSDRFSAERPKGSFSTLEIQRTEQGDSAMYLCASSSTGDRGRGAFFGQGTRLTVV.

This clone was detected only once. The gene calls are TRBV6-1 and TRBJ2-3, with 12 bases matching TRBD2. Trimming removed 4 bases from V and 3 bases from J; junction bases left unmatched: 2. CDR3 length: 15 residues. Germline V CDR1 and CDR2: MNHNS, SASEGT. CDR3 nucleotide sequence: TGTGCCAGCAGTGGACTAGCGGGAGTTACAGATACGCAGTATTTT. Translating gives CASSGLAGVTDTQYF.

This clone was counted only a few times. V gene TRBV9 combines with J gene TRBJ2-7, with 7 bases lining up with TRBD2. The CDR3 length is 16 residues. With 3 bases clipped from V and 4 bases from J, the junction kept 13 bases outside the gene matches. Per the germline V gene, CDR1 is SGDLS and CDR2 is YYNGEE. Here the CDR3 reads CASSEGIGGSGYEQYF. CDR3 nucleotide sequence: TGTGCCAGCAGCGAGGGGATTGGCGGGAGCGGGTACGAGCAGTACTTC.

V usage is TRBV5-1 and J usage is TRBJ1-3; 8 nucleotides match TRBD1. V lost 3 bases and J lost 0; bases outside the gene matches: 8. Germline lookup yields CDR1 SGHRS and CDR2 YFSETQ. This CDR3 has 17 residues. The CDR3 loop reads CASSSYRGGSSGNTIYF. CDR3 nucleotides: TGCGCCAGCAGCTCCTACAGGGGGGGAAGCTCTGGAAACACCATATATTTT.